Each of the 23 T cell receptor beta chains below was sequenced from the same sample in a study of blood T cell repertoires in COVID-19. Generated by immunoSEQ multiplex PCR, the TCRdb table keeps only in-frame clones and is missing some. The table records roughly 300,000 clones, roughly 90% of them present only once. The sequenced sample consisted of PBMCs or T cells enriched from blood (not recorded which). Source of these receptors: a woman younger than 45 who had recovered from COVID-19.

The rearrangement links TRBV7-2 to TRBJ2-1, with 9 nucleotides matching TRBD2. V trimming: 5 bases; J trimming: 8 bases; junction bases outside the gene matches: 13. The CDR3 is 16 residues long. Germline loops: CDR1 SGHTA, CDR2 FQGNSA. The DNA of the CDR3 is TGTGCCAGCAGCAATAGCGGGAGTAACCCCACCCATGAGCAGTTCTTC. Translated: CASSNSGSNPTHEQFF.

V is TRBV14 and J is TRBJ2-5; 7 bases map to TRBD1. The length of the CDR3 is 13 residues. Germline CDR1 is SGHDN and CDR2 is FVKESK. V shed 5 bases and J 4 bases; nucleotides not matched to a gene: 4. The CDR3 DNA reads TGTGCCAGCAGCATCAACAGGGGAGAGACCCAGTACTTC. Its protein product is CASSINRGETQYF.

This chain joins TRBV28 and TRBJ2-1, with 10 bases lining up with TRBD2. The CDR3 loop spans 18 amino acids. Germline V gene data show CDR1 as MDHEN and CDR2 as SYDVKM. Trimming cost V 0 bases and J 0 bases; bases outside gene matches: 5. The DNA of the CDR3 is TGTGCCAGCAGTTTATGGCTAGCGGGAGTTAACTCCTACAATGAGCAGTTCTTC. Its protein is CASSLWLAGVNSYNEQFF.

The V and J genes are TRBV28 and TRBJ1-5; TRBD1 aligns across 8 bases. V lost 11 bases and J lost 4; bases outside the gene matches: 7. The CDR3 loop spans 13 amino acids. Germline CDR1 and CDR2: MDHEN and SYDVKM. CDR3 in DNA: TGTGCCGGCCGGACAGGGAATAATCAGCCCCAGCATTTT. This codes for CAGRTGNNQPQHF.

V is TRBV19 and J is TRBJ2-2; 7 positions match TRBD1. Germline CDR1 is LNHDA and CDR2 is SQIVND (reference sequence). The trim removed 1 base at V and 5 bases at J, leaving 4 bases unmatched. The CDR3 spans 15 residues. Written as DNA, the CDR3 is TGTGCCAGTAGTATAGGGGACAGAGTGACCGGGGAGCTGTTTTTT. It specifies CASSIGDRVTGELFF. Full variable domain (missing parts from reference TRBV19 and TRBJ2-2): DGGITQSPKYLFRKEGQNVTLSCEQNLNHDAMYWYRQDPGQGLRLIYYSQIVNDFQKGDIAEGYSVSREKKESFPLTVTSAQKNPTAFYLCASSIGDRVTGELFFGEGSRLTVL.

The chain employs TRBV11-3 and TRBJ2-1, with D perhaps TRBD1 (5 bases). V was shortened by 2 bases and J by 10 bases, with 18 bases between the two germline ends. The CDR3 sequence is 15 residues long. CDR1 SGHNT and CDR2 YENEEA come from the germline V gene. In DNA, the CDR3 is TGTGCCAGCAGCTTACCCGAACAGGTTCGAGGAGAGCAGTTCTTC. It translates to CASSLPEQVRGEQFF. Using reference TRBV11-3 and TRBJ2-1 for the parts outside the CDR3, the full variable domain is EAGVVQSPRYKIIEKKQPVAFWCNPISGHNTLYWYLQNLGQGPELLIRYENEEAVDDSQLPKDRFSAERLKGVDSTLKIQPAELGDSAVYLCASSLPEQVRGEQFFGPGTRLTVL.

In nucleotides, the CDR3 is TGTGCCAGCAGCTTAGGGGACAGAAAAACCTACGAGCAGTACTTC. It is translated as CASSLGDRKTYEQYF. The gene calls are TRBV7-9 and TRBJ2-7; 7 bases are shared with TRBD1. This CDR3 spans 15 amino acids. Germline CDR1 is SEHNR and CDR2 is FQNEAQ (reference sequence). Unmatched junction bases numbered 5, after V lost 1 base and J lost 2 bases.

This chain joins TRBV9 and TRBJ2-1, with 7 nucleotides matching TRBD1. The germline V gene encodes CDR1 SGDLS and CDR2 YYNGEE. J was trimmed by 6 bases and V by 0 bases; bases with no gene match: 3. The CDR3 is 14 amino acids. The chain's CDR3 is CASSVEGASNEQFF. The CDR3 DNA is TGTGCCAGCAGCGTAGAGGGGGCGTCCAATGAGCAGTTCTTC.

This clone was observed a single time. The chain uses TRBV28 and TRBJ1-2; D not certain. Trimming left V 7 bases short and J 4 bases short, with 16 bases between. Looked up from germline, CDR1 is MDHEN and CDR2 is SYDVKM. This CDR3 is built from 14 residues. In DNA, the CDR3 is TGTGCCAGCACTCTCGGAGGGAGCCGCTATGGCTACACCTTC. It codes for CASTLGGSRYGYTF.

V and J are TRBV14 and TRBJ2-1; D gene ambiguous. CDR1 SGHDN and CDR2 FVKESK come from the germline V gene. The CDR3 spans 12 residues. The germline V and J ends were trimmed by 3 bases and 9 bases, with 9 bases remaining between them. The CDR3 loop is CASSQGLVEQFF. CDR3 DNA sequence: TGTGCCAGCAGCCAGGGCCTCGTTGAGCAGTTCTTC. Combining the CDR3 with reference TRBV14 and TRBJ2-1 gives the whole variable domain EAGVTQFPSHSVIEKGQTVTLRCDPISGHDNLYWYRRVMGKEIKFLLHFVKESKQDESGMPNNRFLAERTGGTYSTLKVQPAELEDSGVYFCASSQGLVEQFFGPGTRLTVL.

This chain uses TRBV4-3 with TRBJ1-2, with D tentatively TRBD1 (6 bases). Between the trimmed V and J ends, which lost 1 base and 5 bases, there was a span of 20 bases. The CDR3 is 17 residues long. In germline, CDR1 is LGHNA, CDR2 YSLEER. Written as DNA, the CDR3 is TGCGCCAGCAGCCAAGCCGAACAGGGTCGGGGTCTTTATGGCTACACCTTC. It translates to CASSQAEQGRGLYGYTF.

The rearrangement joins TRBV7-2 to TRBJ2-5; no firm D call. The CDR3 is 15 amino acids. Trimming cost V 5 bases and J 4 bases, with 17 bases left between them. In germline, CDR1 is SGHTA, CDR2 FQGNSA. The CDR3 spells CASSIRWAAVETQYF. In nucleotides, the CDR3 is TGTGCCAGCAGCATCCGGTGGGCCGCAGTAGAGACCCAGTACTTC. The whole variable domain, remainder taken from reference TRBV7-2 and TRBJ2-5, is GAGVSQSPSNKVTEKGKDVELRCDPISGHTALYWYRQSLGQGLEFLIYFQGNSAPDKSGLPSDRFSAERTGGSVSTLTIQRTQQEDSAVYLCASSIRWAAVETQYFGPGTRLLVL.

The V and J genes are TRBV5-1 and TRBJ1-2, with 10 bases that match TRBD1. The length of the CDR3 is 15 residues. V was pared by 0 bases and J by 7 bases, with 6 bases of the junction left unmatched. CDR1 SGHRS and CDR2 YFSETQ come from the germline V gene. CDR3 nucleotides: TGCGCCAGCAGCTTGGGGGACAGGGGAGGCTCTGGCTACACCTTC. Translating it yields CASSLGDRGGSGYTF. Using reference TRBV5-1 and TRBJ1-2 for the parts outside the CDR3, the full variable domain is KAGVTQTPRYLIKTRGQQVTLSCSPISGHRSVSWYQQTPGQGLQFLFEYFSETQRNKGNFPGRFSGRQFSNSRSEMNVSTLELGDSALYLCASSLGDRGGSGYTFGSGTRLTVV.

This chain joins TRBV12-3 or TRBV12-4 and TRBJ2-5, with D hard to call. The V end lost 4 bases, the J end lost 4 bases, and 4 bases lay between the germline ends. The CDR3 runs 11 residues. Here the CDR3 DNA reads TGTGCCAGCAGTTGGAGAGAGACCCAGTACTTC. Protein: CASSWRETQYF.

The chain uses TRBV23-1 and TRBJ2-1; tentative D call: TRBD2 (6 bases). TRBV23-1 is annotated as an ORF whose role is uncertain. Trimming cost V 5 bases and J 0 bases, with 20 bases left between them. This CDR3 spans 18 amino acids. CDR3: CASSRTISPFPSYNEQFF. For the CDR3, the DNA is TGCGCCAGCAGTAGGACTATCTCCCCATTTCCCTCCTACAATGAGCAGTTCTTC.

The CDR3 DNA sequence: TGTGCCAGCAGCGTTACAGGGGAACGCAATGAGCAGTTCTTC. It specifies CASSVTGERNEQFF. The rearrangement joins TRBV9 to TRBJ2-1; 7 nucleotides match TRBD1. Germline lookup yields CDR1 SGDLS and CDR2 YYNGEE. J gave up 6 bases and V 2 bases, and 5 bases lay outside the gene matches. CDR3 size: 14 residues.

V and J are TRBV13 and TRBJ2-3; 14 bases agree with TRBD2. V gave up 4 bases and J gave up 5 bases; unmatched junction bases: 8. Germline CDR1 and CDR2: PRHDT and FYEKMQ (reference sequence). CDR3 length equals 17 residues. CDR3 nucleotide sequence: TGTGCCAGCAGCTCCTCGGGACTAGCGGGGGTCCTAGATACGCAGTATTTT. Its protein is CASSSSGLAGVLDTQYF.

CDR3 amino acids: CASSLAGLAVNTGELFF. DNA for the CDR3: TGTGCCAGCAGCTTAGCGGGACTAGCGGTTAACACCGGGGAGCTGTTTTTT. The chain combines TRBV7-2 with TRBJ2-2, with 11 bases matching TRBD2. In germline, CDR1 is SGHTA, CDR2 FQGNSA. CDR3 length equals 17 residues. V lost 0 bases and J lost 2; bases outside the gene matches: 2.

V gene TRBV30 combines with J gene TRBJ1-4; tentatively, D is TRBD1 (5 bases). There are 18 residues in the CDR3. CDR1 GTSNPN and CDR2 SVGIG come from the germline V gene (reference sequence). V lost 3 bases and J 0 bases, leaving 20 bases between the germline ends. The CDR3: CAWREIRGTHATNEKLFF. The CDR3 region has the DNA TGTGCCTGGAGAGAGATTAGGGGTACCCATGCAACTAATGAAAAACTGTTTTTT.

V gene TRBV12-3 or TRBV12-4 combines with J gene TRBJ2-1, with D possibly being TRBD2 (6 bases). V gave up 6 bases and J gave up 3 bases, with 9 bases separating them. The CDR3 has 13 amino acids. The CDR3 region is CASSPGLYNEQFF. The DNA for the CDR3 is TGTGCCAGCAGCCCGGGACTCTACAATGAGCAGTTCTTC.

CDR3 nucleotide sequence: TGTGCCAGCAGTCCTCAGGGGCTGAACGAGCAGTACTTC. Translating gives CASSPQGLNEQYF. The chain carries TRBV12-3 or TRBV12-4 and TRBJ2-7, with D tentatively TRBD1 (6 bases). CDR3 size: 13 residues. The V end lost 5 bases, the J end lost 5 bases, and 13 bases lay between the germline ends.

This sequence joins TRBV5-1 and TRBJ2-3; possible D gene TRBD1, 6 bases. Trimming cost V 2 bases and J 0 bases, with 10 bases left between them. This CDR3 region has 15 residues. Germline V gives CDR1 SGHRS, CDR2 YFSETQ. The CDR3 coding sequence is TGCGCCAGCAGCTTAAGGACAGCTAGCACAGATACGCAGTATTTT. Its translation: CASSLRTASTDTQYF.

V gene TRBV19 combines with J gene TRBJ2-7, with 11 bases matching TRBD2. The V and J ends lost 2 bases and 0 bases, in that order; junction bases with no gene match: 0. The CDR3 runs to 15 residues. CDR1 and CDR2 from the germline V gene are LNHDA and SQIVND (reference sequence). The CDR3 region is CASSITSGGSYEQYF. The CDR3 DNA sequence: TGTGCCAGTAGTATAACTAGCGGGGGCTCCTACGAGCAGTACTTC.